This TCR beta chain stems from a study of T cells after yellow fever vaccination. About the study: When fractions had low cell numbers, they were prepared with SMART-Seq v4 Ultra Low Input.

The TCR cDNA carried a universal primer site and UMIs from 5'RACE template switching. Each CDR3 protein gets one entry after TCRdb re-called the 5' RACE reads with MiXCR. The sample yields roughly 120,000 distinct CDR3 sequences, around 7.7% seen once. This clonotype has more than one count but fewer than ten. Its antigen is unidentified. CDR3 size: 16 residues. CDR1 and CDR2 from the germline V gene are LGHNA and YSLEER. The V and J ends lost 5 bases and 9 bases respectively, with 23 bases between them. Points from the study as a whole: Abundant clonotypes from the bulk population could have been carried over as contaminants into FACS-sorted repertoires.

This specimen consisted of CD4+ T cells sorted from PBMCs, obtained about 10 days after the first yellow fever vaccination. V usage is TRBV4-3 and J usage is TRBJ2-1, with D tentatively TRBD1 or TRBD2 (6 bases each). The sequence came from a man between 18 and 35 years old who received the YFV17D yellow fever vaccine. CDR3 bases: TGCGCCAGCAGCTGGAGCCTAGTGACGGGGGCTGGTGAGCAGTTCTTC. This codes for CASSWSLVTGAGEQFF.